The 26 T cell receptor beta chains below were found in one sample sequenced in a study of blood T cells in healthy people across ages. The second PCR ran roughly 7 to 12 cycles with a sample-barcoded 5' primer and J-beta primers. TCRdb reprocessed the 5' RACE reads with MiXCR, giving one entry per CDR3 protein. The sample lists around 800,000 distinct CDR3 sequences, 20% to 30% occurring once. These records were also assigned to another study, of T cells of mothers and their children.

Sample: blood. The origin of the receptors is a boy aged 10-17 years in good health.

This clonotype was observed a handful of times. The rearrangement links TRBV29-1 to TRBJ2-5; TRBD2 aligns across 11 bases. V trimming: 6 bases; J trimming: 1 base; junction bases outside the gene matches: 4. The CDR3 is made up of 14 amino acids. Germline V gives CDR1 SQVTM, CDR2 ANQGSEA. The CDR3 reads CSVRLAGGQETQYF. The CDR3 bases are TGCAGCGTCCGGCTAGCGGGGGGCCAAGAGACCCAGTACTTC.

This sequence joins TRBV6-6 and TRBJ2-2; no reliable D call. The CDR3 is made up of 13 amino acids. Trimming removed 6 bases at V and 6 bases at J, with 11 bases between. The V gene's germline CDR1 is MNHNY and CDR2 SVGAGI (reference sequence). CDR3 loop: CASRSGSPGELFF. The CDR3, as DNA: TGTGCCAGCAGGTCTGGTTCTCCCGGGGAGCTGTTTTTT.

This clonotype was recorded many times. The J gene is TRBJ2-5, the V gene TRBV12-3 or TRBV12-4; no reliable D call. V lost 2 bases to trimming and J lost 5 bases, with 9 bases between them. This CDR3 comprises 13 residues. The CDR3 region is CASSLSGRETQYF. The CDR3, as DNA: TGTGCCAGCAGTTTATCTGGCCGGGAGACCCAGTACTTC.

The V gene is TRBV24-1, the J gene TRBJ1-1; D not certain. Germline V gene data show CDR1 as KGHDR and CDR2 as SFDVKD. The CDR3 length is 15 residues. Trimming took off 5 bases at V and 2 bases at J, with 14 bases between the two ends. CDR3 in amino acids: CATSGNSFSNTEAFF. DNA for the CDR3: TGTGCCACCAGTGGTAACAGTTTCTCAAACACTGAAGCTTTCTTT.

This chain uses TRBV5-1 with TRBJ2-7; TRBD2 matches at 8 bases. Trimming removed 1 base from V and 5 bases from J; junction bases left unmatched: 8. The CDR3 is 15 residues long. Germline V CDR1 and CDR2: SGHRS, YFSETQ. In DNA, the CDR3 is TGCGCCAGCAGCTTGTTTTCGGGAGGGTCCGACGAGCAGTACTTC. Protein sequence: CASSLFSGGSDEQYF. Based on the CDR3 plus reference TRBV5-1 and TRBJ2-7, the full variable domain is KAGVTQTPRYLIKTRGQQVTLSCSPISGHRSVSWYQQTPGQGLQFLFEYFSETQRNKGNFPGRFSGRQFSNSRSEMNVSTLELGDSALYLCASSLFSGGSDEQYFGPGTRLTVT.

V and J are TRBV5-6 and TRBJ2-1; the D is unclear. The CDR3 is 15 amino acids. Germline V gene data show CDR1 as SGHDT and CDR2 as YYEEEE. Deletions cut 4 bases from V and 1 base from J, with 12 bases between. CDR3 nucleotide sequence: TGTGCCAGCAGCGAGGAACCTGGTTCCTACAATGAGCAGTTCTTC. Amino acids: CASSEEPGSYNEQFF.

This clonotype has a handful of counts. This sequence joins TRBV12-3 or TRBV12-4 and TRBJ1-2; a possible D gene is TRBD1 (6 bases). CDR3 size: 12 residues. V lost 6 bases to trimming and J lost 4 bases, with 9 bases between them. CDR3 in amino acids: CASRGTLYGYTF. Here the CDR3 DNA reads TGTGCCAGCAGGGGGACACTCTATGGCTACACCTTC.

The chain recombines TRBV4-2 with TRBJ1-2, with TRBD1 identical over 7 bases. Germline CDR1 is LGHNA and CDR2 is YNFKEQ. The CDR3 sequence is 14 residues long. V lost 0 bases to trimming and J lost 8 bases; unmatched junction nucleotides: 6. As DNA, the CDR3 is TGTGCCAGCAGCCAAGAAGACAGGGTGGTAGGCTACACCTTC. Translated, it gives CASSQEDRVVGYTF.

This clonotype turned up a few times. V usage is TRBV6-1 and J usage is TRBJ2-1; D is unclear. The J call could be wrong; TRBJ2-7 is a better fit for the DNA end. This CDR3 contains 15 residues. Germline V gene sequence: CDR1 MNHNS, CDR2 SASEGT. CDR3 sequence (DNA): TGTGCCAGCATTATGCTCGACACCGCCACCTACGAGCAGTACTTC. Its protein is CASIMLDTATYEQYF.

This clonotype has more than one count but fewer than ten. The chain recombines TRBV6-5 with TRBJ1-4, with no clear D. Germline CDR1 is MNHEY and CDR2 is SVGAGI. There are 13 residues in the CDR3. Trimming took 9 bases from V and 6 from J, leaving 14 bases between them. The CDR3 nucleotides are TGTGCCAGTTCTCGTCGGAGTTATGAAAAACTGTTTTTT. Amino acid sequence: CASSRRSYEKLFF.

This clonotype was observed a few times. The chain couples TRBV18 to TRBJ2-1, with TRBD2 identical over 10 bases. The CDR3 covers 16 residues. Germline assignment: CDR1 KGHSH and CDR2 LQKENI. The junction had 12 bases not matched to a gene; V was cut back by 3 bases and J by 10 bases. In nucleotides, the CDR3 is TGTGCCAGCTCACCCTCTAGCGGGGGCTCTTGGGAAGAGCAGTTCTTC. It specifies CASSPSSGGSWEEQFF.

V and J are TRBV24-1 and TRBJ2-4; 8 nucleotides match TRBD1. This CDR3 is built from 13 residues. J lost 2 bases, V lost 10 bases, and 3 bases had no gene match. The germline gives CDR1 KGHDR, CDR2 SFDVKD. The CDR3, as DNA: TGTGCCACTACAGGGGGGTCCAAAAACATTCAGTACTTC. Residues: CATTGGSKNIQYF.

This chain uses TRBV2 with TRBJ2-1; 7 nucleotides agree with TRBD2. The germline gives CDR1 SNHLY, CDR2 FYNNEI. The CDR3 contains 16 residues. Trimming took 4 bases from V and 0 from J; bases not matched to a gene: 6. In DNA, the CDR3 is TGTGCCAGCAGTGCCCCAGGGACTATCTCCTACAATGAGCAGTTCTTC. Amino acid sequence: CASSAPGTISYNEQFF.

The chain has TRBV7-4 and TRBJ1-6; possible D gene TRBD1, 5 bases. The ends were cut back, 3 bases at V and 7 bases at J, with 13 bases in the middle. CDR1 is SGHVT, CDR2 SQSDAQ, per germline. CDR3 size: 15 residues. For the CDR3, the DNA is TGTGCCAGCAGCTTTCAGGACACAGTGAATTCACCCCTCCACTTT. Amino acid sequence: CASSFQDTVNSPLHF.

This chain links TRBV9 with TRBJ1-5; no clear D. Germline V CDR1 and CDR2: SGDLS, YYNGEE. The V and J ends lost 2 bases and 2 bases respectively, with 8 bases between them. The CDR3 contains 14 residues. The CDR3 region is CASSVSGGNQPQHF. The CDR3 nucleotides read TGTGCCAGCAGCGTTTCCGGGGGCAATCAGCCCCAGCATTTT.

The chain is built from TRBV9 and TRBJ2-5; TRBD2 matches at 7 bases. Germline CDR1 is SGDLS and CDR2 is YYNGEE. The V segment lost 3 bases and the J segment 1 base; nucleotides outside the gene matches: 6. CDR3 size: 15 residues. The CDR3 DNA reads TGTGCCAGCAGCGCCTCCGGGACTACCCAAGAGACCCAGTACTTC. This encodes CASSASGTTQETQYF.

This clonotype was counted a few times. A read error may produce the germline difference seen at one junction end. V is TRBV7-3 and J is TRBJ2-6, with D possibly matching TRBD1 (5 bases). Germline CDR1 is SGHTA and CDR2 is FQGTGA. The CDR3 has 17 residues. The CDR3 coding sequence is TGTGCCGGCAGCTTGCAGGGTATGGGGCCTGGGGCCAACGTCCTGACTTTC. Translation gives CAGSLQGMGPGANVLTF.

The V and J genes are TRBV2 and TRBJ2-5, with D possibly TRBD2 on 6 matching bases. The end of the DNA is better explained by TRBJ2-1, so the J call may be wrong. This CDR3 is built from 12 residues. CDR1 and CDR2 from the germline V gene are SNHLY and FYNNEI. The CDR3 DNA sequence: TGTGCCAGCAGTTGGGACTGGGTGGAGCAGTTCTTC. Translated: CASSWDWVEQFF.

This clonotype was counted only a few times. This likely comes from a read error, as the CDR3 has no conserved phenylalanine or tryptophan at its end. The chain is built from TRBV7-3 and TRBJ2-3; 7 bases are a match to TRBD1. The CDR3 spans 14 residues. CDR1 and CDR2 (germline): SGHTA, FQGTGA. J gave up 4 bases and V 8 bases, and 9 bases lay outside the gene matches. The CDR3 spells CASSGQPGSDTQYL. CDR3 DNA: TGTGCCAGCTCGGGACAGCCAGGTTCAGATACGCAGTATCTT.

The chain combines TRBV10-1 with TRBJ2-4; 7 bases match TRBD1. This CDR3 region has 15 residues. Germline V gene data show CDR1 as WNHNN and CDR2 as SYGVQD (reference sequence). V trimming: 10 bases; J trimming: 6 bases; junction bases outside the gene matches: 15. The CDR3 DNA sequence: TGCGCCATCGACAGGGAATTGGGCTTAGGAAACATTCAGTACTTC. The encoded protein is CAIDRELGLGNIQYF.

This clonotype turned up a few times. J is TRBJ1-4 and V is TRBV4-1; no clear D gene. Looked up from germline, CDR1 is MGHRA and CDR2 is YSYEKL. The germline V and J ends were trimmed by 4 bases and 8 bases, with 8 bases remaining between them. The CDR3 is 12 residues long. The CDR3 sequence is CASSRQLEKLFF. As DNA, the CDR3 is TGCGCCAGCAGCCGGCAACTAGAAAAACTGTTTTTT.

This clonotype was seen a few times. The J gene is TRBJ1-2, the V gene TRBV6-5, with D perhaps TRBD1 (5 bases). Per germline, CDR1 MNHEY and CDR2 SVGAGI. The CDR3 is made up of 13 amino acids. V was trimmed by 6 bases and J by 6 bases, leaving 14 bases between them. Here the CDR3 reads CASSRDGGNGYTF. Written as DNA, the CDR3 is TGTGCCAGCAGCCGCGACGGGGGGAATGGCTACACCTTC.

This clonotype has just a few counts. CDR3 loop: CASSFAGDRAKNIQYF. In DNA, the CDR3 is TGTGCCAGCAGTTTTGCCGGGGATAGGGCCAAAAACATTCAGTACTTC. The chain employs TRBV27 and TRBJ2-4; weak D call: TRBD2 (5 bases). V was cut by 3 bases and J by 1 base, with 13 bases left in between. Germline CDR1 MNHEY, CDR2 SMNVEV (reference sequence). This CDR3 is built from 16 residues.

The chain employs TRBV5-1 and TRBJ2-6; D is uncertain. Per germline, CDR1 SGHRS and CDR2 YFSETQ. This CDR3 has 17 amino acids. Trimming took 0 bases from V and 0 from J, leaving 10 bases between them. CDR3 DNA: TGCGCCAGCAGCTTGGATCCCTTCGGCTCTGGGGCCAACGTCCTGACTTTC. It codes for CASSLDPFGSGANVLTF.

The rearrangement joins TRBV28 to TRBJ2-2; no clear D. CDR1 is MDHEN, CDR2 SYDVKM, per germline. With 3 bases removed from V and 5 bases from J, the gap between germline ends came to 16 bases. The CDR3 has 16 residues. The CDR3 coding sequence is TGTGCCAGCAGTTTCCCCTTGGGCCCCGGTACCGGGGAGCTGTTTTTT. As protein: CASSFPLGPGTGELFF.

This clonotype was seen only a few times. The chain has TRBV5-1 and TRBJ2-1; 9 bases agree with TRBD2. J gave up 8 bases and V 0 bases, and 3 bases lay outside the gene matches. The germline V gene has CDR1 SGHRS and CDR2 YFSETQ. The CDR3 extends over 14 amino acids. This CDR3 is CASSLGGGADEQFF. The DNA for the CDR3 is TGCGCCAGCAGCTTGGGCGGGGGGGCAGATGAGCAGTTCTTC. The full variable domain, with the rest looked up from reference TRBV5-1 and TRBJ2-1, is KAGVTQTPRYLIKTRGQQVTLSCSPISGHRSVSWYQQTPGQGLQFLFEYFSETQRNKGNFPGRFSGRQFSNSRSEMNVSTLELGDSALYLCASSLGGGADEQFFGPGTRLTVL.